This entry lists 10 T cell receptor beta chains sequenced from one sample in a study of blood T cell repertoires in COVID-19. This table comes from immunoSEQ multiplex PCR, and its TCRdb copy is limited to in-frame clones, with some not included. The profile covers under 400,000 clones, with approximately 89% appearing a single time and approximately 1.8% taken by the ten largest. The material sequenced was peripheral blood. The source is a woman aged 25 to 45 with COVID-19, enrolled during active disease.

The chain links TRBV11-3 to TRBJ2-7; TRBD2 matches at 10 bases. J gave up 5 bases and V 0 bases, and 10 bases lay outside the gene matches. The CDR3 runs 17 residues. The germline V gene has CDR1 SGHNT and CDR2 YENEEA. The CDR3 loop is CASSLDGSGGAQNEQYV. The DNA of the CDR3 is TGTGCCAGCAGCTTAGACGGAAGCGGGGGGGCCCAGAACGAGCAGTACGTC.

In DNA, the CDR3 is TGTGCCAGCTCACAGGACTCGGTAACTGAAGCTTTCTTT. Translation gives CASSQDSVTEAFF. The chain is built from TRBV18 and TRBJ1-1; D unclear. V lost 4 bases and J lost 5, with 11 bases in between. The CDR3 contains 13 residues. Germline values: CDR1 KGHSH, CDR2 LQKENI.

V gene TRBV5-4 combines with J gene TRBJ1-2; 12 bases match TRBD1. J was trimmed by 12 bases and V by 4 bases; bases with no gene match: 7. The germline V gene has CDR1 SGHNT and CDR2 YYREEE (reference sequence). This CDR3 spans 13 amino acids. The chain's CDR3 is CASSGDRGLSDTF. The CDR3 DNA sequence: TGTGCCAGCAGCGGGGACAGGGGGCTTTCAGACACCTTC.

This chain uses TRBV4-3 with TRBJ2-3; no firm D call. The CDR3 contains 16 residues. Germline-derived CDR1 and CDR2 are LGHNA and YSLEER. The germline V and J ends were trimmed by 0 bases and 0 bases, with 10 bases remaining between them. The CDR3 here is CASSQDPTTSTDTQYF. The CDR3 DNA follows: TGCGCCAGCAGCCAAGATCCCACAACCAGCACAGATACGCAGTATTTT.

The chain joins TRBV12-3 or TRBV12-4 to TRBJ2-7; D unresolved. The CDR3 has 13 amino acids. Trimming stripped 1 base from V and 0 bases from J, with 4 bases between. CDR3 bases: TGTGCCAGCAGTTTAGGCAGCTCCTACGAGCAGTACTTC. It codes for CASSLGSSYEQYF.

The chain has TRBV7-2 and TRBJ2-5; the match to TRBD2 covers 10 bases. The CDR3 loop spans 16 amino acids. V lost 3 bases to trimming and J lost 1 base; unmatched junction nucleotides: 5. CDR1 SGHTA and CDR2 FQGNSA come from the germline V gene. The CDR3: CASSFQTSGPQETQYF. The CDR3 DNA follows: TGTGCCAGCAGCTTTCAGACTAGCGGGCCCCAAGAGACCCAGTACTTC.

The chain employs TRBV6-5 and TRBJ1-1; tentatively, D is TRBD1 (5 bases). The CDR3 spans 14 residues. The ends were cut back, 6 bases at V and 10 bases at J, with 21 bases in the middle. CDR1 is MNHEY and CDR2 is SVGAGI in the germline V gene. Here the CDR3 DNA reads TGTGCCAGCAGCAATATGGAGGTCCGGGGGGGAGCTTTCTTT. Translated: CASSNMEVRGGAFF.

This clone was detected a few times. This same CDR3 is encoded by further DNA sequences in the sample. V gene TRBV7-3 combines with J gene TRBJ2-2, with 7 bases aligning to TRBD1. Germline V gives CDR1 SGHTA, CDR2 FQGTGA. CDR3 size: 13 residues. Germline trimming cut 2 bases from V and 6 bases from J; bases unmatched to any gene: 0. DNA of the CDR3: TGTGCCAGCAGCTTAGACAGGGCCGGGGAGCTGTTTTTT. Translation gives CASSLDRAGELFF.

The chain combines TRBV4-2 with TRBJ2-5, with TRBD1 as a possible D gene (6 bases). The V end lost 3 bases, the J end lost 2 bases, and 13 bases lay between the germline ends. Germline CDR1 reads LGHNA; CDR2 reads YNFKEQ. The CDR3 runs to 15 residues. In DNA form, the CDR3 reads TGTGCCAGCAGCCAGGGGAGAGGGGGACAAGAGACCCAGTACTTC. Translation gives CASSQGRGGQETQYF.

The chain employs TRBV28 and TRBJ1-1, with 9 positions matching TRBD1. This CDR3 is 15 amino acids long. V shed 3 bases, J shed 8 bases, and the junction held 10 bases outside the gene matches. Per germline, CDR1 MDHEN and CDR2 SYDVKM. The CDR3 DNA sequence: TGTGCCAGCAGTTTGGCCGGGACAGGGAGGTCAGAAGCTTTCTTT. Encoded protein: CASSLAGTGRSEAFF.